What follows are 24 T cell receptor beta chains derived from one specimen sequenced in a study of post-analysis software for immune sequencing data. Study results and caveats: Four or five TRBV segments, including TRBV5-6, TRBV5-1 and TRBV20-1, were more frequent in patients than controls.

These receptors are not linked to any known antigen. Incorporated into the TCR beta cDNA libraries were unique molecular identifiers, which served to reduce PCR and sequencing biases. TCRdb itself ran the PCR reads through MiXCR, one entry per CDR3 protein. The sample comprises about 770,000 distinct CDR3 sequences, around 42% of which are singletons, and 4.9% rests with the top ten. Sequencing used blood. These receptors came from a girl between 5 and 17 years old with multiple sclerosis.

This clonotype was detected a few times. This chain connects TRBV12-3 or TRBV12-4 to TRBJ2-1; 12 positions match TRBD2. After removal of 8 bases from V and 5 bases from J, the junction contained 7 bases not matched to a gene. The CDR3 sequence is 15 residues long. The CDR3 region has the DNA TGTGCCAGCGGACAACTAGCGGGAGGCAACAATGAGCAGTTCTTC. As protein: CASGQLAGGNNEQFF.

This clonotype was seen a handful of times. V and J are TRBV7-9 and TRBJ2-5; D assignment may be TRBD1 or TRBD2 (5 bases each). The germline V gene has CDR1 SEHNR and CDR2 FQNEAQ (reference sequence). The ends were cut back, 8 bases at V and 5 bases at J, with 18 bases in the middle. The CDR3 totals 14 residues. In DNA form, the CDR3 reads TGTGCCAGCGGACCGCGGAGATGGGGGGAGACCCAGTACTTC. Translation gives CASGPRRWGETQYF. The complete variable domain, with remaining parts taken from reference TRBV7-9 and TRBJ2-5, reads DTGVSQNPRHKITKRGQNVTFRCDPISEHNRLYWYRQTLGQGPEFLTYFQNEAQLEKSRLLSDRFSAERPKGSFSTLEIQRTEQGDSAMYLCASGPRRWGETQYFGPGTRLLVL.

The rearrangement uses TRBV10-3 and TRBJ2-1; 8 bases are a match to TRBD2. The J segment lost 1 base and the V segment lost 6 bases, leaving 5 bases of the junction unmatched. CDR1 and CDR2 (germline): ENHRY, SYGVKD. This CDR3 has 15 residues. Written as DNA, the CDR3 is TGTGCCATCAGAAGTAGCGGGACATCCTACAATGAGCAGTTCTTC. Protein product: CAIRSSGTSYNEQFF.

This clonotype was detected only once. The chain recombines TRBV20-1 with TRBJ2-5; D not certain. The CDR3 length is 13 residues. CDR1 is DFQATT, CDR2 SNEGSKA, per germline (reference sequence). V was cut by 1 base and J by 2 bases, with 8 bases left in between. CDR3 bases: TGCAGTGCTAGAGCCCCGACGCAAGAGACCCAGTACTTC. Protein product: CSARAPTQETQYF.

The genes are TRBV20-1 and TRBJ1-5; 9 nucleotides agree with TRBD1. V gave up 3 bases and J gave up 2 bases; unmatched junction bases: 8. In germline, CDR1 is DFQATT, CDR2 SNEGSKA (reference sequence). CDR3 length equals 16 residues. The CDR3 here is CSASTGGGRRNQPQHF. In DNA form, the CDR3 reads TGCAGTGCTAGTACAGGGGGCGGAAGGCGCAATCAGCCCCAGCATTTT.

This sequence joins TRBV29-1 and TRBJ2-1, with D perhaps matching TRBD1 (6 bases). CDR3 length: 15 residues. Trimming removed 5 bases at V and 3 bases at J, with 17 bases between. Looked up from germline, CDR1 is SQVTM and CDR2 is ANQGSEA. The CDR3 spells CSVPFNRDNYNEQFF. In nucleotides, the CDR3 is TGCAGCGTTCCCTTTAACCGGGACAACTACAATGAGCAGTTCTTC.

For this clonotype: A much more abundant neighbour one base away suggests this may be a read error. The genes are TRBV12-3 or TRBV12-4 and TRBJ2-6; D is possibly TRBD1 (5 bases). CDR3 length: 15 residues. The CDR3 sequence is CASSTLGSGANVRTF. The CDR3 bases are TGTGCCAGCAGTACCCTGGGCTCTGGGGCCAACGTCCGGACTTTC.

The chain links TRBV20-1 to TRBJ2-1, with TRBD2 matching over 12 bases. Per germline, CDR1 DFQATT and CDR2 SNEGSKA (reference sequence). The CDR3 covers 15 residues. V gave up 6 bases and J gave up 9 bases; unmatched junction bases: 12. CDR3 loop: CSATTGTSGLGEQFF. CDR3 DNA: TGCAGTGCCACGACCGGGACTAGCGGGTTGGGTGAGCAGTTCTTC.

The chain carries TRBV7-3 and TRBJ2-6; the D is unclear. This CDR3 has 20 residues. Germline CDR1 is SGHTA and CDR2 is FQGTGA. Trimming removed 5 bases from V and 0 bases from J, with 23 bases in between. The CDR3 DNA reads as TGTGCCAGCAGCACCCACCCCCAAACATCCCAGGTCTCTGGGGCCAACGTCCTGACTTTC. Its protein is CASSTHPQTSQVSGANVLTF.

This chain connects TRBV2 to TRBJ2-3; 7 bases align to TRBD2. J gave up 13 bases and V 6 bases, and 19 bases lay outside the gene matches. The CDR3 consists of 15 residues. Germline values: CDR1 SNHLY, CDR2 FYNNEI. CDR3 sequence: CASRPSDPWDYVEYF. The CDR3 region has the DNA TGTGCCAGCAGACCGAGTGATCCCTGGGACTACGTCGAGTATTTT. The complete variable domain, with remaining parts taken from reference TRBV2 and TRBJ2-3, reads EPEVTQTPSHQVTQMGQEVILRCVPISNHLYFYWYRQILGQKVEFLVSFYNNEISEKSEIFDDQFSVERPDGSNFTLKIRSTKLEDSAMYFCASRPSDPWDYVEYFGPGTRLTVL.

The CDR3 region has the DNA TGCAGTGCTAGAAAACCGGGACAGGGGCTGGACTATGGCTACACCTTC. This translates into CSARKPGQGLDYGYTF. The rearrangement joins TRBV20-1 to TRBJ1-2, with 10 bases aligning to TRBD1. The J segment lost 3 bases and the V segment lost 2 bases, leaving 9 bases of the junction unmatched. This CDR3 comprises 16 residues. Germline V lookup: CDR1 DFQATT, CDR2 SNEGSKA (reference sequence).

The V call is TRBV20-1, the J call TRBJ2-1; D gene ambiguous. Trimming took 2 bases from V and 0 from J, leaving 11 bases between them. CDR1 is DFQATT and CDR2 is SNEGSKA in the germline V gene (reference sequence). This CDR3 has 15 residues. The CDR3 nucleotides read TGCAGTGCTAGATCAGAGAGGAGCTCCTACAATGAGCAGTTCTTC. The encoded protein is CSARSERSSYNEQFF.

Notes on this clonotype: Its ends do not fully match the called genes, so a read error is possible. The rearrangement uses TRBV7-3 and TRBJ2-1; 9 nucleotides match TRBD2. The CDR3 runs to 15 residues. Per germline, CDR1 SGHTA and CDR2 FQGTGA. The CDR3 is CASSSAGGPYNGQFF. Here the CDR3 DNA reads TGTGCCAGCTCGTCGGCGGGAGGGCCGTACAATGGGCAGTTCTTC.

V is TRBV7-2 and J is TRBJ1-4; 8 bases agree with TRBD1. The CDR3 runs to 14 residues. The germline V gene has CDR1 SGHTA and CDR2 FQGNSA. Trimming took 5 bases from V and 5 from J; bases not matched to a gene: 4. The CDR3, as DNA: TGTGCCAGCAGCCCGGACAGGGAGAATGAAAAACTGTTTTTT. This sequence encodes CASSPDRENEKLFF.

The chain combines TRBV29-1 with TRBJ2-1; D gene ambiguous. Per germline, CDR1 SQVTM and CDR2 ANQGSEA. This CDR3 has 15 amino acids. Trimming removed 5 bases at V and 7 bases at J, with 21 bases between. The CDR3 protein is CSVSSSDWLKNEQFF. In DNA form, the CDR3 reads TGCAGCGTTTCTTCCTCCGACTGGTTGAAGAATGAGCAGTTCTTC.

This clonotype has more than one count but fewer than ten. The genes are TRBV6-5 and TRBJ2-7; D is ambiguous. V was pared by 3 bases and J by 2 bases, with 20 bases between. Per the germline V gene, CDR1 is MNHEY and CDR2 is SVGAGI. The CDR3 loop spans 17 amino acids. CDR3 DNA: TGTGCCAGCAGTTATATGGGCAGGCCCCGGGTGACCTACGAGCAGTACTTC. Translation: CASSYMGRPRVTYEQYF.

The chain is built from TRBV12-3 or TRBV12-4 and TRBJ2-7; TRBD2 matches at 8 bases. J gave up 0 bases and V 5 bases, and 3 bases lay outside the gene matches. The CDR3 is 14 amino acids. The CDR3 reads CASSRLAHSYEQYF. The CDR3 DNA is TGTGCCAGCAGTCGACTAGCGCACTCCTACGAGCAGTACTTC.

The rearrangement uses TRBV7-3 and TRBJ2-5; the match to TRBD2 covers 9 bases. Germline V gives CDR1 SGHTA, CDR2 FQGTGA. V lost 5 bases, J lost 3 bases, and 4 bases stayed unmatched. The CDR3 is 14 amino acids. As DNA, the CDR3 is TGTGCCAGCAGCCCTGCGGGGGGGAAAGAGACCCAGTACTTC. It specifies CASSPAGGKETQYF.

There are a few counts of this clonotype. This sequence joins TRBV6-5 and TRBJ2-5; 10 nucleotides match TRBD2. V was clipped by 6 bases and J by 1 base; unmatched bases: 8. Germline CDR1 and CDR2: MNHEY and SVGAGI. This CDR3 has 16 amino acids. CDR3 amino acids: CASSRSSGRPQETQYF. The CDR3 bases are TGTGCCAGCAGCCGCTCTAGCGGGAGACCCCAAGAGACCCAGTACTTC.

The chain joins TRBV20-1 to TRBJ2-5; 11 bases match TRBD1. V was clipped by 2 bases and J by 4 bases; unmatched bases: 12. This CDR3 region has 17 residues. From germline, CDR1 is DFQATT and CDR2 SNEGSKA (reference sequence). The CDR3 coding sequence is TGCAGTGCTAGACCCTTAACAACGGGACAGGGGGGAGAGACCCAGTACTTC. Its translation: CSARPLTTGQGGETQYF.

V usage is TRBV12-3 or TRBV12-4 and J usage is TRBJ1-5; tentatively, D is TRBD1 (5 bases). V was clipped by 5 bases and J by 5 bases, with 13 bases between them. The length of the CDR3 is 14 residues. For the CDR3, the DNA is TGTGCCAGCAGTCATGACAGAATTGATCAGCCCCAGCATTTT. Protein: CASSHDRIDQPQHF.

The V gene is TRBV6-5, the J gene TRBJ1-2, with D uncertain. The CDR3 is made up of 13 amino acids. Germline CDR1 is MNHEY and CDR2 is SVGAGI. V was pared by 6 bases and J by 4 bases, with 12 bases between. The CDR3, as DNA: TGTGCCAGCAGGCGGACTGGGGTCTATGGCTACACCTTC. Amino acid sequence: CASRRTGVYGYTF.

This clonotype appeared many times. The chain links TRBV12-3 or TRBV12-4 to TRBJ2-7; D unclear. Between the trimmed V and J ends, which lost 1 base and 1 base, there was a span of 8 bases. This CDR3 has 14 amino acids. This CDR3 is CASSLVGQSYEQYF. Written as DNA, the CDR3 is TGTGCCAGCAGTTTAGTCGGTCAGTCCTACGAGCAGTACTTC.

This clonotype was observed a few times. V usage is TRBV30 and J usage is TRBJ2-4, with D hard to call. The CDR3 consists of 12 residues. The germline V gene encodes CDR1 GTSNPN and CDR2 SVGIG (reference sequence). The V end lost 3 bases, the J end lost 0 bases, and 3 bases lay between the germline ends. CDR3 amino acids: CAWRGAKNIQYF. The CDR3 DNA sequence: TGTGCCTGGAGGGGAGCCAAAAACATTCAGTACTTC.